This T cell receptor (beta chain) appears in the sequencing data of a study of T-cell memory formation after mild COVID-19. Background on the study: TCR clusters were mostly confined to one donor each.

V lost 1 base and J lost 4, with 4 bases in between. The CDR3 totals 13 residues. Germline CDR1 SGHTA, CDR2 FQGTGA. Many counts were recorded for this clonotype. Sample barcodes and UMIs were carried by the TCR alpha and TCR beta cDNA libraries that 5'RACE generated with constant-segment primers. One entry per CDR3 protein results from TCRdb running MiXCR on the 5' RACE reads. The sample lists about 340,000 distinct CDR3 sequences, over 10% occurring once. This chain connects TRBV7-3 to TRBJ2-2; D gene unclear. Sequenced input: PBMCs or a T cell subset sorted from them (not recorded which). This sequence originates from a man between 18 and 29 years old who had mild COVID-19 (a few samples of this study predate the infection). Cell type and time point are not known. The chain's CDR3 is CASSLNPTGELFF. DNA of the CDR3: TGTGCCAGCAGCTTAAACCCCACCGGGGAGCTGTTTTTT.